This T cell receptor beta chain originates from a study of neurological immune-mediated disorders. This clonotype was seen at least ten times. Its antigen is as yet unknown. The team produced cDNA through 5'RACE using 10-nucleotide random UMIs. The yield of each sequencing run was over 200 million TCR-beta sequences from 15-18 subjects. In TCRdb, the 5' RACE reads were re-called with MiXCR into one record per CDR3 protein. The sample has approximately 66,000 distinct CDR3 sequences, nearly 3.5% seen once. Findings and limits, study-wide: In HTLV-1-associated myelopathy, TCR clonal expansion was greatest, whereas multiple sclerosis had the least, falling below healthy controls. Association with the multiple sclerosis repertoire cluster was not found for any clinical or MRI feature.

The V and J ends lost 0 bases and 8 bases respectively, with 11 bases between them. The CDR3 length is 14 residues. The V gene's germline CDR1 is SGHRS and CDR2 YFSETQ. The specimen sequenced was PBMCs. The chain employs TRBV5-1 and TRBJ1-4, with a weak D call TRBD1 (5 bases). The TCR originated in a man aged 35 to 55 with multiple sclerosis. The CDR3 bases are TGCGCCAGCAGCTTGGCCCCAGGGAAGGAAAAACTGTTTTTT. It encodes CASSLAPGKEKLFF.